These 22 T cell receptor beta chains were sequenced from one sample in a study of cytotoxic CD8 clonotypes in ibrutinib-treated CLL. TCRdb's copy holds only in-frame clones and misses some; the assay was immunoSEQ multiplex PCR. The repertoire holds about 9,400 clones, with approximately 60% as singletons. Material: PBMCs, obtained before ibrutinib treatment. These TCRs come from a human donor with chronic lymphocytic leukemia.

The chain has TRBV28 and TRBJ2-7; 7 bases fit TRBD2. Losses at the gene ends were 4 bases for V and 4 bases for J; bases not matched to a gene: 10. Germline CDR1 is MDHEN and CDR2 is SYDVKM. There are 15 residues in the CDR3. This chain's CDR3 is CASSSEGGRSYEQYF. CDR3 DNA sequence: TGTGCCAGCAGTTCAGAGGGCGGGAGATCTTACGAGCAGTACTTC.

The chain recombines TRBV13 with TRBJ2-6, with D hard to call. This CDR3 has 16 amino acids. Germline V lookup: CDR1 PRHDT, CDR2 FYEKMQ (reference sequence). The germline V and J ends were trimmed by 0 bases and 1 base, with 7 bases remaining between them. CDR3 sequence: CASSLGRKSGANVLTF. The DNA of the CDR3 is TGTGCCAGCAGCTTAGGTCGGAAGTCTGGGGCCAACGTCCTGACTTTC. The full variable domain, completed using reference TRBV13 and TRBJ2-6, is AAGVIQSPRHLIKEKRETATLKCYPIPRHDTVYWYQQGPGQDPQFLISFYEKMQSDKGSIPDRFSAQQFSDYHSELNMSSLELGDSALYFCASSLGRKSGANVLTFGAGSRLTVL.

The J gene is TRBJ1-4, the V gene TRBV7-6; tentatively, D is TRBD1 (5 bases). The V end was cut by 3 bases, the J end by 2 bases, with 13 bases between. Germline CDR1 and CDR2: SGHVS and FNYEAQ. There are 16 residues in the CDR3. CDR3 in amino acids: CASSLMPRATNEKLFF. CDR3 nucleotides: TGTGCCAGCAGCTTGATGCCCAGGGCTACTAATGAAAAACTGTTTTTT.

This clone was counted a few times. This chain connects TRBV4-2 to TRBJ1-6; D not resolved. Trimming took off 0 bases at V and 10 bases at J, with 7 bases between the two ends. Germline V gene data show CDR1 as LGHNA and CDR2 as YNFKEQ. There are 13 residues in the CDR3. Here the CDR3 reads CASSQDTGSPLHF. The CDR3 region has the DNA TGTGCCAGCAGCCAAGATACGGGGTCACCCCTCCACTTT.

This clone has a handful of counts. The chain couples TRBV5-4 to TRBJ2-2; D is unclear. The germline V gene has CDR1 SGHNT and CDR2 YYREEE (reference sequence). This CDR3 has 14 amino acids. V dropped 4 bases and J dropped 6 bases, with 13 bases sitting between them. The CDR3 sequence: CASSPAAGSGELFF. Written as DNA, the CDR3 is TGTGCCAGCAGCCCGGCCGCAGGTTCCGGGGAGCTGTTTTTT.

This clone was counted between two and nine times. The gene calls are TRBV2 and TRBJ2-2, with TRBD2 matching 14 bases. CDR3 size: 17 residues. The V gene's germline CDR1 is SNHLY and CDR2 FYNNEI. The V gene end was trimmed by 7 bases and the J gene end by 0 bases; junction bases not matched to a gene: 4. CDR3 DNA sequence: TGTGCCAGCACCAGGGGACTAGCGGGGGCGAACACCGGGGAGCTGTTTTTT. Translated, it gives CASTRGLAGANTGELFF.

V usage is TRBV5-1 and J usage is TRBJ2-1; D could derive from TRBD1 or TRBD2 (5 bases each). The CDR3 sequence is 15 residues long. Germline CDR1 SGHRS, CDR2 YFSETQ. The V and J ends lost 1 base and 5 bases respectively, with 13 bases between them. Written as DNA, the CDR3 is TGCGCCAGCAGCTTGATAATGGGGGACCACAATGAGCAGTTCTTC. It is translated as CASSLIMGDHNEQFF.

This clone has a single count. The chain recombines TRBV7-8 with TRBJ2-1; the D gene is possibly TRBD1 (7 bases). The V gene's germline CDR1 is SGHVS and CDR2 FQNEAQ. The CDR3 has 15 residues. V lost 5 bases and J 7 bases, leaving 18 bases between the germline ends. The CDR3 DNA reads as TGTGCCAGCAGCCCAACGACAGGGAGGACAAATGAGCAGTTCTTC. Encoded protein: CASSPTTGRTNEQFF.

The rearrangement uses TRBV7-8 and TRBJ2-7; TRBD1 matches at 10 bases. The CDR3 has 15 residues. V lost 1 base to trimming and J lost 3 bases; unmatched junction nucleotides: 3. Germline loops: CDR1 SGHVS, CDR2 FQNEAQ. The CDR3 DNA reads TGTGCCAGCAGCTTAGAGGGACAGGGGTTCTACGAGCAGTACTTC. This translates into CASSLEGQGFYEQYF.

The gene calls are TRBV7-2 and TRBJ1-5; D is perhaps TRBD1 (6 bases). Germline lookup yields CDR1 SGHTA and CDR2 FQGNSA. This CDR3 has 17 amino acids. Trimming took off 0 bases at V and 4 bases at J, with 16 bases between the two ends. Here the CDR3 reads CASSLAGGSGANQPQHF. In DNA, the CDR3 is TGTGCCAGCAGCTTAGCGGGGGGCTCCGGGGCGAATCAGCCCCAGCATTTT.

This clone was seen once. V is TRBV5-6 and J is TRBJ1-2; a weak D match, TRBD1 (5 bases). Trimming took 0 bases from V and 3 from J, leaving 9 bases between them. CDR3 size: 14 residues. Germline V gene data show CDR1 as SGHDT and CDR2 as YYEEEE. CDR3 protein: CASSLVSRDYGYTF. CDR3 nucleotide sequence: TGTGCCAGCAGCTTGGTAAGCAGGGACTATGGCTACACCTTC.

In DNA form, the CDR3 reads TGTGCCAGCAGCTTGGGTTGGCCGTACTACGAGCAGTACTTC. Amino acid sequence: CASSLGWPYYEQYF. The chain joins TRBV5-6 to TRBJ2-7; the D is unclear. The V gene lost 0 bases and the J gene lost 3 bases, with 10 bases spanning the gap. The CDR3 is 14 amino acids. Per germline, CDR1 SGHDT and CDR2 YYEEEE.

CDR3 in DNA: TGCGCCAGCAGCTTGGGAGGTAGCGGGCAAGAGACCCAGTACTTC. It codes for CASSLGGSGQETQYF. This sequence joins TRBV5-1 and TRBJ2-5; 7 positions match TRBD2. Unmatched junction bases numbered 4, after V lost 0 bases and J lost 2 bases. There are 15 residues in the CDR3. The germline CDR1 and CDR2 sequences are SGHRS and YFSETQ.

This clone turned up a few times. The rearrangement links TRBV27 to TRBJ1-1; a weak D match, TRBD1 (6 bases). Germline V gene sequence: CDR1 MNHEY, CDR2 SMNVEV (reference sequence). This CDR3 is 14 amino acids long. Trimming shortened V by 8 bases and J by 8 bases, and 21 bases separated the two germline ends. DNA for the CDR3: TGTGCCAGCGCAGTCCGAAGGACAGAAACCGAAGCTTTCTTT. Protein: CASAVRRTETEAFF.

CDR3 sequence reads: CASSYSQAAGANVLTF. CDR3 nucleotides: TGTGCCAGCAGTTACTCCCAGGCAGCTGGGGCCAACGTCCTGACTTTC. This chain joins TRBV6-6 and TRBJ2-6; D is unresolved. Germline CDR1 and CDR2: MNHNY and SVGAGI (reference sequence). V dropped 0 bases and J dropped 2 bases, with 8 bases sitting between them. This CDR3 has 16 residues.

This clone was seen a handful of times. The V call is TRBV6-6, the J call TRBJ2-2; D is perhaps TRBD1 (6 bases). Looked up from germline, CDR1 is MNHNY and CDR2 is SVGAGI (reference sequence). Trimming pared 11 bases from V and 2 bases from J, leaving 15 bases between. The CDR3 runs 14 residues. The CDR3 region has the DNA TGTGCCGGCAAGACAGGACCTAACACCGGGGAGCTGTTTTTT. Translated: CAGKTGPNTGELFF.

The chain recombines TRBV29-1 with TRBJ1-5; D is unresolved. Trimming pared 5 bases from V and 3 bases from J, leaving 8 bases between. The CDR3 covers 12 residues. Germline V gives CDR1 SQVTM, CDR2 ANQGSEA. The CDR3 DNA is TGCAGCGTTCAAAACCCCAATCAGCCCCAGCATTTT. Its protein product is CSVQNPNQPQHF.

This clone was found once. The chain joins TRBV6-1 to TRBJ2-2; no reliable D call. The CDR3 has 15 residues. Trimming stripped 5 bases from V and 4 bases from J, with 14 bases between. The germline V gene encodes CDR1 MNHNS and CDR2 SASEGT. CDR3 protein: CASSSLTQFTGELFF. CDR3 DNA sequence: TGTGCCAGCAGTTCATTGACTCAATTCACCGGGGAGCTGTTTTTT.

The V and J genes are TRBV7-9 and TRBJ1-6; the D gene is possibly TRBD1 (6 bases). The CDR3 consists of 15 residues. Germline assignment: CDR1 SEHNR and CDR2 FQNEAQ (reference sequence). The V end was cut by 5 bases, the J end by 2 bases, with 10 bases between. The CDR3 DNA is TGTGCCAGCAGCCAGACAGGTGCCTATAATTCACCCCTCCACTTT. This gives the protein CASSQTGAYNSPLHF.

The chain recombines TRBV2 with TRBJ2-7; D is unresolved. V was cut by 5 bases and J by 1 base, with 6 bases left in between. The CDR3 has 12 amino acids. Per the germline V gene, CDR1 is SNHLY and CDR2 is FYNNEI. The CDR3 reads CASSWLSYEQYF. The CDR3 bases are TGTGCCAGCAGTTGGCTATCCTACGAGCAGTACTTC. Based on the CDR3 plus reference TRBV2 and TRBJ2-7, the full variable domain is EPEVTQTPSHQVTQMGQEVILRCVPISNHLYFYWYRQILGQKVEFLVSFYNNEISEKSEIFDDQFSVERPDGSNFTLKIRSTKLEDSAMYFCASSWLSYEQYFGPGTRLTVT.

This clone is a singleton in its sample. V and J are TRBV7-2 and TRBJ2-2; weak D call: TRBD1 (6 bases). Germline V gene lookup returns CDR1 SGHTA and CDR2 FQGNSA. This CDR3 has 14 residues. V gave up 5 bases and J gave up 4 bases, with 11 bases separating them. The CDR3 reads CASSQTGITGELFF. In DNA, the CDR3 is TGTGCCAGCAGCCAAACAGGGATCACCGGGGAGCTGTTTTTT.

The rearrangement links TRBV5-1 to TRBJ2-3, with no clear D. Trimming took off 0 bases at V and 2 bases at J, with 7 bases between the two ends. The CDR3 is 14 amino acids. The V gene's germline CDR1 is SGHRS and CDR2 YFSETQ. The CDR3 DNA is TGCGCCAGCAGCTTGGTTGGAATCACAGATACGCAGTATTTT. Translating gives CASSLVGITDTQYF.